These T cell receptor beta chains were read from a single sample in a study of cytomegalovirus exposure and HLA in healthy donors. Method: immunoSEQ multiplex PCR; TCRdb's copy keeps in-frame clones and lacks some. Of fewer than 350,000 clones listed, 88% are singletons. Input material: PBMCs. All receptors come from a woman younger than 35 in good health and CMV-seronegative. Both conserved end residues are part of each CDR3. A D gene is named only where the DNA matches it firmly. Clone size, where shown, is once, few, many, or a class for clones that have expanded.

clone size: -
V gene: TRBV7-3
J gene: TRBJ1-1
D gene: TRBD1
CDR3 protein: CASSSGQHTEAFF
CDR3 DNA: TGTGCCAGCAGCTCGGGACAGCACACTGAAGCTTTCTTT

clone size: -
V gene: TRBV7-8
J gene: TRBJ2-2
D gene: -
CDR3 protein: CASSPSGPGEGVTPGELFF
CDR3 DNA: TGTGCCAGCAGCCCGAGCGGGCCCGGCGAGGGAGTTACGCCCGGGGAGCTGTTTTTT

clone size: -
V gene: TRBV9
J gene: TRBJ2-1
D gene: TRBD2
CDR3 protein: CASSPFEGGSSYNEQFF
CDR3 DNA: TGTGCCAGCAGCCCATTTGAGGGCGGGAGCTCCTACAATGAGCAGTTCTTC

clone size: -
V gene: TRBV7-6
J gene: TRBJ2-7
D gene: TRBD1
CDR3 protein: CASSLPTGQHYEQYF
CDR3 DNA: TGTGCCAGCAGCTTACCCACGGGACAGCACTACGAGCAGTACTTC

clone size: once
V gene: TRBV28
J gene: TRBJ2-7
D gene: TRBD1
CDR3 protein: CASSGGQGWDEQYF
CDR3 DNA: TGTGCCAGCAGTGGGGGACAGGGGTGGGACGAGCAGTACTTC

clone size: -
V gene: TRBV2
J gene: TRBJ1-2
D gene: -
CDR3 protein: CASSESRSGGYTF
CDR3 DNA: TGTGCCAGCAGTGAGTCGAGGTCCGGTGGCTACACCTTC

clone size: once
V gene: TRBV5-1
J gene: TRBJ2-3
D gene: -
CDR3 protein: CASSYQGSTDTQYF
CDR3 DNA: TGCGCCAGCAGCTACCAGGGTAGCACAGATACGCAGTATTTT

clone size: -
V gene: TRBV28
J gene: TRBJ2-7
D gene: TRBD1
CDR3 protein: CASRPGGPVYEQYF
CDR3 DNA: TGTGCCAGCAGGCCAGGGGGCCCTGTCTACGAGCAGTACTTC

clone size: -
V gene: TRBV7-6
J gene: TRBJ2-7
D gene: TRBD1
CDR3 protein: CASSLTDRGLYEQYF
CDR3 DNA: TGTGCCAGCAGCTTAACCGACAGGGGCCTATACGAGCAGTACTTC

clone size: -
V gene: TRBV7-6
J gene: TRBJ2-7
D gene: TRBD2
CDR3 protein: CASSSAWGLAGPTDEQYF
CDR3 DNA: TGTGCCAGCAGCTCAGCTTGGGGACTAGCGGGACCCACGGACGAGCAGTACTTC

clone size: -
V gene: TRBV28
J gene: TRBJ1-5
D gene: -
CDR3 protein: CASSPEAVPHNQPQHF
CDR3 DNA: TGTGCCAGCAGTCCCGAGGCGGTTCCCCATAATCAGCCCCAGCATTTT

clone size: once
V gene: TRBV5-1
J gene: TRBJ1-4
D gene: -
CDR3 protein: CASTEGGHEKLFF
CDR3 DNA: TGCGCCAGCACCGAGGGGGGGCACGAAAAACTGTTTTTT

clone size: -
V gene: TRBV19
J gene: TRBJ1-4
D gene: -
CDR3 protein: CASSAHTGTSGEKLFF
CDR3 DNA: TGTGCCAGTAGTGCTCATACCGGGACTTCTGGTGAAAAACTGTTTTTT

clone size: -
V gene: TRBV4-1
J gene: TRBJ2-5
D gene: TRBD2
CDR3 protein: CASSPGTSGSSGETQYF
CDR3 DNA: TGCGCCAGCAGCCCCGGGACTAGCGGGAGCAGTGGAGAGACCCAGTACTTC

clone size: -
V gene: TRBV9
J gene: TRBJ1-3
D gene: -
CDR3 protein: CASSAQGSSGNTIYF
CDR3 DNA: TGTGCCAGCAGCGCGCAGGGTAGCTCTGGAAACACCATATATTTT

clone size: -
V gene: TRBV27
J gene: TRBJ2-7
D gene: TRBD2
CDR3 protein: CATQRGTGRAESYEQYF
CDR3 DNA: TGTGCCACTCAACGGGGAACCGGGAGGGCCGAGAGCTACGAGCAGTACTTC

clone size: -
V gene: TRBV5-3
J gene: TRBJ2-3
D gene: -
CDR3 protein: CARKDIFVHTQYF
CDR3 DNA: TGTGCCAGAAAAGACATTTTCGTACATACGCAGTATTTT

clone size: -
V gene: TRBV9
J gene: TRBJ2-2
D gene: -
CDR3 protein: CASSLNSRTKTGELFF
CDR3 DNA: TGTGCCAGCAGCCTGAACTCCCGCACCAAAACCGGGGAGCTGTTTTTT

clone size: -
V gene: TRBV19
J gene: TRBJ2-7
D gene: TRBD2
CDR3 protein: CASSIVSSGTYEQYF
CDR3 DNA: TGTGCCAGTAGTATAGTGTCTAGCGGGACCTACGAGCAGTACTTC

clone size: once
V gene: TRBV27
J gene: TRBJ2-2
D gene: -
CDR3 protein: CASSLGGAAGELFF
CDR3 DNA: TGTGCCAGCAGTTTAGGGGGCGCGGCCGGGGAGCTGTTTTTT

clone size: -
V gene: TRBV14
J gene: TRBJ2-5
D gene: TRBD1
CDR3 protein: CASSLPGTGIQTQYF
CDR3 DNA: TGTGCCAGCAGCCTTCCAGGGACAGGGATACAGACCCAGTACTTC

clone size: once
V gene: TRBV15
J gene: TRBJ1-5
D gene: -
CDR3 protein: CATSILREGRQPQHF
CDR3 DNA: TGTGCCACCAGCATCCTGAGAGAGGGTAGACAGCCCCAGCATTTT

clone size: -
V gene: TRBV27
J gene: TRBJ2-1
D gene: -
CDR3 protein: CASSKWGDNEQFF
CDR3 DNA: TGTGCCAGCAGTAAATGGGGGGACAATGAGCAGTTCTTC

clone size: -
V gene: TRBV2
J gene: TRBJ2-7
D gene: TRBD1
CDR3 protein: CASRGDRGKPYEQYF
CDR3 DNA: TGTGCCAGCAGGGGGGACAGGGGGAAGCCCTACGAGCAGTACTTC

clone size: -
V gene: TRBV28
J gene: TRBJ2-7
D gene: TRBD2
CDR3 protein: CASSPRTSGREQYF
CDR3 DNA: TGTGCCAGCAGTCCCAGGACTAGCGGGAGGGAGCAGTACTTC

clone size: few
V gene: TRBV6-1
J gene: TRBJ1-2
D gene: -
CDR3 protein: CASSEAPSGAYGYTF
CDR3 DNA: TGTGCCAGCAGTGAAGCGCCTTCAGGCGCTTATGGCTACACCTTC

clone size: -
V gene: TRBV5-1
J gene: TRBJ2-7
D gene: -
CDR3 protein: CASSPGRQPYEQYF
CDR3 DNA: TGCGCCAGCAGCCCAGGTCGACAGCCCTACGAGCAGTACTTC

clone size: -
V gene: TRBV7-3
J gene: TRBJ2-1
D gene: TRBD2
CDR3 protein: CASSFDGTSGSDEQFF
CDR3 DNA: TGTGCCAGCAGCTTCGACGGGACTAGCGGGAGTGATGAGCAGTTCTTC

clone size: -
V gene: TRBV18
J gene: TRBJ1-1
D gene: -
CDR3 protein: CASSPSGGIEAFF
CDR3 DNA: TGTGCCAGCTCACCAAGCGGAGGTATCGAAGCTTTCTTT

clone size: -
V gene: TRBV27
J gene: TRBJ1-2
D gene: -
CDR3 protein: CASSFQPRGRGYGYTF
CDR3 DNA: TGTGCCAGCAGTTTCCAGCCCCGTGGGCGGGGGTATGGCTACACCTTC

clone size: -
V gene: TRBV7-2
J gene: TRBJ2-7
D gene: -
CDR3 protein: CASSSPRAKSSYEQYF
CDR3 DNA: TGTGCCAGCAGCTCCCCGCGGGCAAAAAGCTCCTACGAGCAGTACTTC

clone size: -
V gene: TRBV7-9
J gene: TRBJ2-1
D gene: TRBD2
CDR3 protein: CASSLAGARNEQFF
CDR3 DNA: TGTGCCAGCAGCCTAGCGGGAGCTCGTAATGAGCAGTTCTTC

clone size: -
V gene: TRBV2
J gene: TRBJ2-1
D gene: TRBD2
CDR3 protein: CATRTSGSSYNEQFF
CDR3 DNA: TGTGCCACTCGGACTAGCGGGAGTAGCTACAATGAGCAGTTCTTC

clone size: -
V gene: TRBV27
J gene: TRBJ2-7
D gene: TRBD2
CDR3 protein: CASSLGGTGVGEQYF
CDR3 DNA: TGTGCCAGCAGTTTGGGGGGGACCGGGGTCGGCGAGCAGTACTTC

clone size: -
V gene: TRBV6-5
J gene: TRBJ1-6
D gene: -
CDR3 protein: CASSESGSPLHF
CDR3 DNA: TGTGCCAGCAGTGAGTCGGGTTCACCCCTCCACTTT

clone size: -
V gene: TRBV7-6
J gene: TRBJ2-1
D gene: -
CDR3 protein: CASSQGGVAYNEQFF
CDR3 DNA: TGTGCCAGCAGCCAGGGGGGAGTGGCCTACAATGAGCAGTTCTTC

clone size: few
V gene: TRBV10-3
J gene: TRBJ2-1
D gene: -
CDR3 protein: CAIRDNNEQFF
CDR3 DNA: TGTGCCATCCGGGACAACAATGAGCAGTTCTTC

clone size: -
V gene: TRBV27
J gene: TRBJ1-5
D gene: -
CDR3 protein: CASSLYRNQPQHF
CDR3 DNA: TGTGCCAGCAGTTTGTATCGCAATCAGCCCCAGCATTTT

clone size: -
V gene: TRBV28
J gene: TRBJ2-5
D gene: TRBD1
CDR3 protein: CASSSGQAQETQYF
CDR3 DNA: TGTGCCAGCAGTTCGGGACAGGCCCAAGAGACCCAGTACTTC

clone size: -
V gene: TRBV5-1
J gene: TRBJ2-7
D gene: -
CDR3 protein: CASSLDIYEQYF
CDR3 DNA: TGCGCCAGCAGCTTGGATATCTACGAGCAGTACTTC

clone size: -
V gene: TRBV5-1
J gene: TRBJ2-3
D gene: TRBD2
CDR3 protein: CASSLGLAAKTDTQYF
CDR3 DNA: TGCGCCAGCAGCTTGGGGCTAGCGGCGAAGACAGATACGCAGTATTTT

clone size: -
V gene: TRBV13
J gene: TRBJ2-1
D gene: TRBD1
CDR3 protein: CASSLFIQGFSMGQFF
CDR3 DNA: TGTGCCAGCAGCTTATTTATACAGGGGTTCAGCATGGGGCAGTTCTTC

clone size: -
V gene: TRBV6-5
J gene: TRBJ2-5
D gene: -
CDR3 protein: CASSYSELWETQYF
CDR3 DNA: TGTGCCAGCAGTTACTCAGAGCTTTGGGAGACCCAGTACTTC

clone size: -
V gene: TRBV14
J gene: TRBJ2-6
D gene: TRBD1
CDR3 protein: CASSQDWDRGSGANVLTF
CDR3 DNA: TGTGCCAGCAGCCAAGATTGGGACAGGGGGTCTGGGGCCAACGTCCTGACTTTC

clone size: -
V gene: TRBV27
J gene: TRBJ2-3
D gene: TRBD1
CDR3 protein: CASSFQGAPVDTQYF
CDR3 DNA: TGTGCCAGCAGTTTTCAGGGGGCCCCGGTAGATACGCAGTATTTT

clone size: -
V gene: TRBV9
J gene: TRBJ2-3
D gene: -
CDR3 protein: CASSVRPTGQDTQYF
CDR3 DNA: TGTGCCAGCAGCGTGAGACCGACTGGCCAGGATACGCAGTATTTT

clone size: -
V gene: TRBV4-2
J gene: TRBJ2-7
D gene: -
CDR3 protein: CASSPLGIGKDSYEQYF
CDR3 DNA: TGTGCCAGCAGCCCTCTTGGGATCGGGAAGGACTCCTACGAGCAGTACTTC

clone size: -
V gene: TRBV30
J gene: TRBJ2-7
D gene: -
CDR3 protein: CAWSAQGYQYF
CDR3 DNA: TGTGCCTGGAGTGCGCAGGGGTACCAGTACTTC

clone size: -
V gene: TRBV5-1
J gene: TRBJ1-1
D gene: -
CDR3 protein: CASSLAFSPTTGPEAFF
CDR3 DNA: TGCGCCAGCAGCTTGGCGTTTTCCCCGACGACGGGTCCTGAAGCTTTCTTT

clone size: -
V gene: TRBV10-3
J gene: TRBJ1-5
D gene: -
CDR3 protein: CAISGDNNQPQHF
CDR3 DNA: TGTGCCATCAGTGGCGACAACAATCAGCCCCAGCATTTT

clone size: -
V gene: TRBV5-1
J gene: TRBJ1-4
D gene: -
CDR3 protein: CASSSLGGGNEKLFF
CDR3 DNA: TGCGCCAGCAGCTCGTTGGGCGGGGGGAATGAAAAACTGTTTTTT

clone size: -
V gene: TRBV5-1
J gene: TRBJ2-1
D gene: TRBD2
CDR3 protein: CASSLGTSGSNEQFF
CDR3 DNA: TGCGCCAGCAGCTTGGGGACTAGCGGGAGTAATGAGCAGTTCTTC

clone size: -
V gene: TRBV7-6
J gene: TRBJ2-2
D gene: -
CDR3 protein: CASSPGLTGAGELFF
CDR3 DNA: TGTGCCAGCAGCCCGGGACTTACGGGGGCCGGGGAGCTGTTTTTT

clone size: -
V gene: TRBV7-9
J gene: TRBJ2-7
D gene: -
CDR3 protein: CASSLGESTDEQYF
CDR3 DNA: TGTGCCAGCAGCTTAGGGGAGTCTACGGACGAGCAGTACTTC

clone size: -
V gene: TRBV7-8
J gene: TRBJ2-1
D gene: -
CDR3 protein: CASSPSRIYEQFF
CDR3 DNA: TGTGCCAGCAGCCCTTCCAGAATTTATGAGCAGTTCTTC

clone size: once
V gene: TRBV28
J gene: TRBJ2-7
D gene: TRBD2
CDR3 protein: CASIPGLAGFYEQYF
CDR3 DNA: TGTGCCAGCATTCCGGGACTAGCGGGTTTCTACGAGCAGTACTTC